This T cell receptor (beta chain) was recovered during a study of shared clonotypes between healthy human individuals. Study information: The donors, two women and a few men, were aged 18 to 49. Study results and limitations: Larger richness was generally estimated for naive than memory subsets. Sharing across four donors was seen in around 5.1% of naive CD4 clonotypes.

This CDR3 contains 13 residues. Germline V lookup: CDR1 SQVTM, CDR2 ANQGSEA. The V end lost 5 bases, the J end lost 3 bases, and 10 bases lay between the germline ends. The table came from immunoSEQ multiplex PCR; TCRdb's copy has only in-frame clones and leaves some out. The sample records about 1 million clones, about 76% being singletons. This clone has only a few counts. Its antigen is as yet unknown. V usage is TRBV29-1 and J usage is TRBJ1-4; a weak D match, TRBD1 (6 bases). Sequenced sample: memory CD4+ T cells sorted from blood. Subset in this sample: CD45RA-negative fraction. The clonotype comes from a man between 18 and 35 years old in good health. The CDR3 DNA is TGCAGCGTTCAGGGGCTACCTAATGAAAAACTGTTTTTT. It translates to CSVQGLPNEKLFF. Full variable domain (rest looked up from reference TRBV29-1 and TRBJ1-4): SAVISQKPSRDICQRGTSLTIQCQVDSQVTMMFWYRQQPGQSLTLIATANQGSEATYESGFVIDKFPISRPNLTFSTLTVSNMSPEDSSIYLCSVQGLPNEKLFFGSGTQLSVL.